The 14 T cell receptor beta chains presented below share a single source sample, sequenced in a study of blood T cell repertoires in COVID-19. Sequenced by immunoSEQ multiplex PCR; TCRdb stores in-frame clones only, minus some. Seen here are some 80,000 clones, roughly four fifths observed once, and the top ten hold 20%. Specimen: peripheral blood. The receptors come from a woman of 80 years or more with active or convalescent COVID-19.

The CDR3 DNA sequence: TGCGCCAGCAGCCAAGACTGGCGGGCCCAAGAGACCCAGTACTTC. The encoded protein is CASSQDWRAQETQYF. The rearrangement joins TRBV4-3 to TRBJ2-5, with a weak D call TRBD2 (5 bases). This CDR3 has 15 residues. V lost 0 bases, J lost 1 base, and 9 bases lay in between. CDR1 is LGHNA and CDR2 is YSLEER in the germline V gene.

V is TRBV5-1 and J is TRBJ1-4; TRBD1 aligns across 10 bases. This CDR3 region has 16 residues. The germline CDR1 and CDR2 sequences are SGHRS and YFSETQ. V trimming: 3 bases; J trimming: 5 bases; junction bases outside the gene matches: 7. Written as DNA, the CDR3 is TGCGCCAGCAGCTCCGGGACAGGGGAGGGGAATGAAAAACTGTTTTTT. Its translation: CASSSGTGEGNEKLFF. Filled out from reference TRBV5-1 and TRBJ1-4, the complete variable domain reads KAGVTQTPRYLIKTRGQQVTLSCSPISGHRSVSWYQQTPGQGLQFLFEYFSETQRNKGNFPGRFSGRQFSNSRSEMNVSTLELGDSALYLCASSSGTGEGNEKLFFGSGTQLSVL.

This clone was observed a handful of times. The V gene is TRBV19, the J gene TRBJ1-3, with D possibly being TRBD1 (5 bases). This CDR3 has 14 amino acids. Per the germline V gene, CDR1 is LNHDA and CDR2 is SQIVND (reference sequence). V lost 5 bases to trimming and J lost 2 bases, with 10 bases between them. CDR3 residues: CASSYGQTGNTIYF. The CDR3 nucleotides read TGTGCCAGTAGTTATGGACAAACTGGAAACACCATATATTTT.

This chain links TRBV9 with TRBJ2-2; no definite D call. V was cut by 0 bases and J by 7 bases, with 16 bases left in between. Germline-derived CDR1 and CDR2 are SGDLS and YYNGEE. CDR3 length: 16 amino acids. This CDR3 reads CASSVVTRGDGGELFF. The CDR3 DNA sequence: TGTGCCAGCAGCGTAGTGACTCGTGGTGACGGCGGGGAGCTGTTTTTT.

V and J are TRBV3-1 (or the pseudogene TRBV3-2) and TRBJ1-2; 7 positions match TRBD1. Germline loops: CDR1 LGHDT, CDR2 YNNKEL (reference sequence). V was clipped by 6 bases and J by 0 bases; unmatched bases: 4. The CDR3 is 14 residues long. The CDR3 loop is CASSRQGPNYGYTF. CDR3 bases: TGTGCCAGCAGTCGACAGGGACCTAACTATGGCTACACCTTC.

This chain uses TRBV27 with TRBJ2-7; 8 nucleotides agree with TRBD2. CDR1 and CDR2 from the germline V gene are MNHEY and SMNVEV (reference sequence). This CDR3 comprises 15 residues. With 2 bases clipped from V and 2 bases from J, the junction kept 5 bases outside the gene matches. CDR3 in DNA: TGTGCCAGCAGTTTAGTAGCGGGGCCCGCCTACGAGCAGTACTTC. It encodes CASSLVAGPAYEQYF.

This clone was detected a few times. This chain connects TRBV4-3 to TRBJ2-2; 8 bases agree with TRBD1. Germline CDR1 is LGHNA and CDR2 is YSLEER. V lost 0 bases to trimming and J lost 6 bases; unmatched junction nucleotides: 6. This CDR3 contains 16 residues. CDR3 loop: CASSQDVPGGPGELFF. The CDR3 nucleotides read TGCGCCAGCAGCCAAGATGTCCCAGGGGGCCCCGGGGAGCTGTTTTTT.

V and J are TRBV5-1 and TRBJ2-6; a weak D match, TRBD2 (6 bases). This CDR3 has 15 amino acids. V lost 4 bases to trimming and J lost 4 bases, with 12 bases between them. The germline CDR1 and CDR2 sequences are SGHRS and YFSETQ. The CDR3 DNA is TGCGCCAGCAGCCTGGCGGGGAGAGGGGCCAACGTCCTGACTTTC. It encodes CASSLAGRGANVLTF.

This clone came up a few times. The chain joins TRBV6-6 to TRBJ1-6; D not certain. V was shortened by 7 bases and J by 5 bases, with 18 bases between the two germline ends. Germline CDR1 is MNHNY and CDR2 is SVGAGI (reference sequence). This CDR3 has 16 amino acids. CDR3 protein: CASKPHVLADNSPLHF. The CDR3 DNA reads as TGTGCCAGCAAGCCCCACGTCTTAGCGGATAATTCACCCCTCCACTTT.

CDR3 sequence reads: CASSPLMGGPSNEQFF. In DNA form, the CDR3 reads TGTGCCAGCAGCCCATTAATGGGGGGGCCGAGCAATGAGCAGTTCTTC. This rearrangement joins TRBV9 to TRBJ2-1; D might be TRBD2 (7 bases). The germline V gene encodes CDR1 SGDLS and CDR2 YYNGEE. This CDR3 comprises 16 residues. With 4 bases removed from V and 6 bases from J, the gap between germline ends came to 20 bases. Looking up the rest from reference TRBV9 and TRBJ2-1 gives the full variable domain: DSGVTQTPKHLITATGQRVTLRCSPRSGDLSVYWYQQSLDQGLQFLIQYYNGEERAKGNILERFSAQQFPDLHSELNLSSLELGDSALYFCASSPLMGGPSNEQFFGPGTRLTVL.

At least ten counts were recorded for this clone. V gene TRBV30 combines with J gene TRBJ2-3; 11 bases line up with TRBD2. Germline V lookup: CDR1 GTSNPN, CDR2 SVGIG (reference sequence). V lost 0 bases, J lost 0 bases, and 5 bases stayed unmatched. There are 17 residues in the CDR3. The CDR3 sequence is CAWSVGLAGGSTDTQYF. The CDR3 region has the DNA TGTGCCTGGAGTGTTGGGCTAGCGGGGGGTAGCACAGATACGCAGTATTTT.

The chain carries TRBV7-9 and TRBJ2-3; D gene ambiguous. Trimming cost V 5 bases and J 0 bases, with 15 bases left between them. The germline CDR1 and CDR2 sequences are SEHNR and FQNEAQ (reference sequence). The CDR3 spans 16 residues. Written as DNA, the CDR3 is TGTGCCAGCAGCCCGAGCCCCACTGCCAGCACAGATACGCAGTATTTT. It encodes CASSPSPTASTDTQYF.

The chain joins TRBV6-5 to TRBJ1-6; no reliable D call. Germline V CDR1 and CDR2: MNHEY, SVGAGI. Trimming shortened V by 2 bases and J by 7 bases, and 15 bases separated the two germline ends. The CDR3 is made up of 16 amino acids. The CDR3 sequence is CASSYTPGFLNSPLHF. The DNA of the CDR3 is TGTGCCAGCAGTTACACGCCCGGGTTTTTAAATTCACCCCTCCACTTT.

The chain recombines TRBV7-2 with TRBJ2-4, with TRBD2 matching 12 bases. The V segment lost 5 bases and the J segment 0 bases; nucleotides outside the gene matches: 5. The CDR3 contains 17 residues. Germline assignment: CDR1 SGHTA and CDR2 FQGNSA. The CDR3 DNA sequence: TGTGCCAGCAGCCTACGGACTAGCGGGGTAGCCAAAAACATTCAGTACTTC. This gives the protein CASSLRTSGVAKNIQYF.